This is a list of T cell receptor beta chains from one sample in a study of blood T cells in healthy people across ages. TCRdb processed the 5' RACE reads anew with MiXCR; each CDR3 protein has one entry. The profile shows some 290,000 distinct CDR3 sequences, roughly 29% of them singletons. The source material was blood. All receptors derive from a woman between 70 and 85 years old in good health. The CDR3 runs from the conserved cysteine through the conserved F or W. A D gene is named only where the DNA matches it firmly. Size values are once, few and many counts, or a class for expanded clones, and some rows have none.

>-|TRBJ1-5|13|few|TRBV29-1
TGCGGCGTTGCCGGGTCTACGGATCAGCCCCAGCATTTT
CGVAGSTDQPQHF
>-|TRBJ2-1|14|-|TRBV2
TGTGCCAGCAGTGAGGGAGACTGGAACAATGAGCAGTTCTTC
CASSEGDWNNEQFF
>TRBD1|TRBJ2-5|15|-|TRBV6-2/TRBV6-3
TGTGCCAGCAGTTTTACAGGGGGCAGGGAAGAGACCCAGTACTTC
CASSFTGGREETQYF
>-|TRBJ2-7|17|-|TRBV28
TGTGCCAGCAGTTCTCCAAGTTCAGGCGGGAACTCCTACGAGCAGTACTTC
CASSSPSSGGNSYEQYF
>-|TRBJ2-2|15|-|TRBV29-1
TGCAGCGTTGCCTTAGGGGCGACCAACACCGGGGAGCTGTTTTTT
CSVALGATNTGELFF
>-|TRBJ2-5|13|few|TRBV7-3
TGTGCCAGCAGCTTAACCAGTGAAGAGACCCAGTACTTC
CASSLTSEETQYF
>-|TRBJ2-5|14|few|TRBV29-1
TGCAGCGTTGAAGAGTGGAAGGATCAAGAGACCCAGTACTTC
CSVEEWKDQETQYF
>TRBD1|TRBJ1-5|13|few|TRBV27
TGTGCCAGCAGTTTGAGGGGGCATCAGCCCCAGCATTTT
CASSLRGHQPQHF
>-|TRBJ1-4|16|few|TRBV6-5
TGTGCCAGCAGTTACTCCGGGGCCCTAGGAGGGGAAAAACTGCTTTTT
CASSYSGALGGEKLLF
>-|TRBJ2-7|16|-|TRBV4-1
TGCGCCAGCAGCCAAGATGGGGCGGAGAACTCCTACGAGCAGTACTTC
CASSQDGAENSYEQYF
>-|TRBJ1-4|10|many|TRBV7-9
TGTGCCACTCGGGAGGAAAAACTGTTTTTT
CATREEKLFF
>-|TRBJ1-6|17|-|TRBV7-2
TGTGCCAGCACCCAAGACGCAGGCAGGGCAAGGGGATCACCCCTCCACTTT
CASTQDAGRARGSPLHF
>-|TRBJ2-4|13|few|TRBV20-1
TGCAGTGCTTATCACTCCGGCAAAAACATTCAGTACTTC
CSAYHSGKNIQYF
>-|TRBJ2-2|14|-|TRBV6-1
TGTGCCATGCGGAAACAGGGAAACACCGGGGAGCTGTTTTTT
CAMRKQGNTGELFF
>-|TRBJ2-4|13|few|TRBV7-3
TGTGCCAGCAGCCCATCTGGCACGGACATTCAGTACTTC
CASSPSGTDIQYF
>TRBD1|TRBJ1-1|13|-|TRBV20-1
TGCAGTGCACGCCGGGACAGGGACAGTGAAGCTTTCTTT
CSARRDRDSEAFF
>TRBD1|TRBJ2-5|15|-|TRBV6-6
TGTGCCAGCAGCTCGCTCCAGACAGGGTCGGAGACCCAGTACTTC
CASSSLQTGSETQYF
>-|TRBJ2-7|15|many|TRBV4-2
TGTGCCAGCAGCCAAGAGAGAGCGGCGTCCTACGAGCAGTACTTC
CASSQERAASYEQYF
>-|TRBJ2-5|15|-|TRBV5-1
TGCGCCAGCAGATGGGAACCCAGAATCCAAGAGACCCAGTACTTC
CASRWEPRIQETQYF
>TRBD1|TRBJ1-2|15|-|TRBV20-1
TGCAGTGCCGGTGGGGGACAGGGGATCAACTATGGCTACACCTTC
CSAGGGQGINYGYTF
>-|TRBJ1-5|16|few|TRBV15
TGTGCCACCAGCAGAGACAGGGGTCCCCTCAATCAGCCCCAGCATTTT
CATSRDRGPLNQPQHF
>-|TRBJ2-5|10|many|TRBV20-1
TGCAGTGCTAGAGTTGGGCCTCTCTCATTC
CSARVGPLSF
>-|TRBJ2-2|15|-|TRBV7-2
TGTGCCAGCAGCCGCGTAGTGTCGAACACCGGGGAGCTGTTTTTT
CASSRVVSNTGELFF
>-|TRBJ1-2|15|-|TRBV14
TGTGCCAGCAGCCAAAGGCCGGCTGCTAACTATGGCTACACCTTC
CASSQRPAANYGYTF
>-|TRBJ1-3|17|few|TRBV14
TGTGCCAGCAGCCAAGATGGACTCGCGACCTCTGGAAACACCATATATTTT
CASSQDGLATSGNTIYF
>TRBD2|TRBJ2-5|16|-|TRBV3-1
TGTGCCAGCAGCCCCGGGACTAGCGGGGGATACGAGACCCAGTACTTC
CASSPGTSGGYETQYF
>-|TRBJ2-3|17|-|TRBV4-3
TGCGCCAGCAGCCAAGATTGGGGGAAGCAGGCCACAGATACGCAGTATTTT
CASSQDWGKQATDTQYF
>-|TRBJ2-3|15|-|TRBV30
TGTGCCTCCAGACCGGCTCAGAGAACCACAGATACGCAGTATTTT
CASRPAQRTTDTQYF
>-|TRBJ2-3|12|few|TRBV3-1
TGTGCCAGCAGCCCTCAGGCAGATACGCAGTATTTT
CASSPQADTQYF
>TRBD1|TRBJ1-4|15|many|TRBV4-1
TGCGCCAGCGGTGAGGAAGGACAGGCGGGCGAAAAACTGTTTTTT
CASGEEGQAGEKLFF
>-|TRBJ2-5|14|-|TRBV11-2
TGTGCCAGCAGCATAGGCGGGGGCCGGGAGACCCAGTACTTC
CASSIGGGRETQYF
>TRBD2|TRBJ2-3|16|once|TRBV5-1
TGCGCCAGCAGGGGCTTAGGGCTAGCGGGAGCCGATACGCAGTATTTT
CASRGLGLAGADTQYF
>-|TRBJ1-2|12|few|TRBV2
TGTGCCAGCAGTGCCCGGGAGCCTGGCTACACCTTC
CASSAREPGYTF
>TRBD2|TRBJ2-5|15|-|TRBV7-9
TGTGCCAGCAGCTTATGGTCTAGCGGGACAGAGACCCAGTACTTC
CASSLWSSGTETQYF
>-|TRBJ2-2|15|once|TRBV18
TGTGCCAGCTCACCATGGCAACGAGACACCGGGAAGCTGTTTTTT
CASSPWQRDTGKLFF
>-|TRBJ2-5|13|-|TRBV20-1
TGCAGTGCTAGAGATTCGGGTAGAGAGACCCAGTACTTC
CSARDSGRETQYF
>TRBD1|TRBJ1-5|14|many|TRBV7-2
TGTGCCAGCAGGGATACAGGGGCCAGGGGGGCCCAGCATTTT
CASRDTGARGAQHF
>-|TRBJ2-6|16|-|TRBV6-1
TGTGCCAGCAATCGAGGGCCCCCCTCTGGGGCCAACGTCCTGACTTTC
CASNRGPPSGANVLTF
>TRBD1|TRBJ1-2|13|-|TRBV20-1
TGCAGTGCTTCGACAGGGAATGGGGATGGCTACACCTTC
CSASTGNGDGYTF
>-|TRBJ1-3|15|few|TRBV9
TGTGCCAGCAGCGGGACAGTTAGCTCTGGAAACACCATATATTTT
CASSGTVSSGNTIYF
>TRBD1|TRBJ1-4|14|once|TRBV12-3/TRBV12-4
TGTGCCAGCAGTTTTGGGACAGGGAATGAAAAACTGTTTTTT
CASSFGTGNEKLFF
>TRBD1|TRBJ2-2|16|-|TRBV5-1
TGCGCCAGCAGCTTGGTTGGACAGGGGGGCTCCGGGGAGCTGTTTTTT
CASSLVGQGGSGELFF
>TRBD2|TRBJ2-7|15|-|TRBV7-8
TGTGCCAGCAGCTTCGGACTAGCTTTCCCCTACGAGCAGTACTTC
CASSFGLAFPYEQYF
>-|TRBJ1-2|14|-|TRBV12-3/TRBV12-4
TGTGCCAGCAGTCCTGGGGGCAGTAGCTATGGCTACACCTTC
CASSPGGSSYGYTF
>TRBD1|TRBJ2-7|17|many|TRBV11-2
TGTGCCAGCAGCAAATATACGGGACAGGGGGCCTCCTACGAGCAGTACTTC
CASSKYTGQGASYEQYF
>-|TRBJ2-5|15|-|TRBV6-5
TGTGCCAGCAGTTACTCGTTAGGCGGGCAAGAGACCCAGTACTTC
CASSYSLGGQETQYF
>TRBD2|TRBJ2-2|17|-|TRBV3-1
TGTGCCAGCAGCCTCGGACTAGCGGGGACGAACACCGGGGAGCTGTTTTTT
CASSLGLAGTNTGELFF
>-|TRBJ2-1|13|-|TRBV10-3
TGTGCCATCAGTACGCGGGGAAACAATGAGCAGTTCTTC
CAISTRGNNEQFF
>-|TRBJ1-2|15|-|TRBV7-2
TGTGCCAGCAGCTTAAAGGGACGGAATAACTATGGCTACACCTTC
CASSLKGRNNYGYTF
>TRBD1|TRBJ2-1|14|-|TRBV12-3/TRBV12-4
TGTGCCAGCAGTCCGGGACAGGGTTACAATGAGCAGTTCTTC
CASSPGQGYNEQFF
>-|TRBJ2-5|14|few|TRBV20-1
TGCAGTGCTAAGGCTAGGGGAGGAACGGTGACCCAGTACTTC
CSAKARGGTVTQYF
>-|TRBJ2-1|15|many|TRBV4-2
TGTGCCAGCAGCCAAGACAAGCGGAATAACAATGAGCAGTTCTTC
CASSQDKRNNNEQFF
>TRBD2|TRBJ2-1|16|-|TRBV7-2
TGTGCCAGCAGCCCCCAAGGGAGCGGGAGACGGAATGAGCAGTTCTTC
CASSPQGSGRRNEQFF
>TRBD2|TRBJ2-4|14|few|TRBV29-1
TGCAGCGTCACGGGCCACGCGGGGGAAAACATTCAGTACTTC
CSVTGHAGENIQYF
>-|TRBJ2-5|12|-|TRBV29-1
TGCAGCGCCCGGACGGCCTCCGGGACCCAGTACTTC
CSARTASGTQYF
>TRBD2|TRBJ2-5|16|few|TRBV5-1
TGCGCCAGCAGCTCCCTAGCGGGAGGGGAGGCGGAGACCCAGTACTTC
CASSSLAGGEAETQYF
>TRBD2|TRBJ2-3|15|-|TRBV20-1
TGCAGTGCTCCTATTAGCGGGAGGTTGTCAGATACGCAGTATTTT
CSAPISGRLSDTQYF
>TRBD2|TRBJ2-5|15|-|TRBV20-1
TGCAGTGCTAGTTTCCAGCGGGGGAATACTGAGACCCAGTACTTC
CSASFQRGNTETQYF